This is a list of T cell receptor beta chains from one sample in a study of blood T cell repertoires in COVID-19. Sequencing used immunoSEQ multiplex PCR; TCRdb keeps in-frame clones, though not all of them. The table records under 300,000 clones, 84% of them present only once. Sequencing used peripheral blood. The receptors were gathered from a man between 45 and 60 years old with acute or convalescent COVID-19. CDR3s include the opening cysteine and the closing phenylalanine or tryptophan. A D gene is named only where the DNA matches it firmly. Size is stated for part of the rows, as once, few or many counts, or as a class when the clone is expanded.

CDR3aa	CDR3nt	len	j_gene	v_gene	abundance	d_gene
CASSPGTGGAYEQYF	TGTGCCAGTAGTCCAGGGACAGGGGGTGCCTACGAGCAGTACTTC	15	TRBJ2-7	TRBV19	few	TRBD1
CASSVRAQFDNSPLHF	TGTGCCAGCAGCGTGAGGGCCCAGTTTGATAATTCACCCCTCCACTTT	16	TRBJ1-6	TRBV9	-	-
CASSLKGVTGELFF	TGCGCCAGCAGCTTAAAGGGGGTCACCGGGGAGCTGTTTTTT	14	TRBJ2-2	TRBV5-1	few	-
CASSWGGSYNSPLHF	TGTGCCAGCAGTTGGGGAGGGTCCTATAATTCACCCCTCCACTTT	15	TRBJ1-6	TRBV6-5	-	-
CASSPRTGGAETQYF	TGTGCCAGCAGCCCAAGGACAGGGGGCGCGGAGACCCAGTACTTC	15	TRBJ2-5	TRBV3-1/TRBV3-2	-	TRBD1
CASTGNYGYTF	TGTGCCAGCACAGGGAACTATGGCTACACCTTC	11	TRBJ1-2	TRBV3-1/TRBV3-2	-	-
CASKAGGRDNEQFF	TGTGCCAGCAAAGCGGGGGGGCGAGACAATGAGCAGTTCTTC	14	TRBJ2-1	TRBV9	-	TRBD2
CASSYEGTEGDEQYF	TGTGCCAGCAGTTACGAAGGGACGGAGGGAGACGAGCAGTACTTC	15	TRBJ2-7	TRBV6-5	-	-
CSVDASGSRTGELFF	TGCAGCGTTGATGCTAGCGGGAGTCGGACCGGGGAGCTGTTTTTT	15	TRBJ2-2	TRBV29-1	-	TRBD2
CASSETVNTEAFF	TGTGCCAGTAGTGAAACAGTGAACACTGAAGCTTTCTTT	13	TRBJ1-1	TRBV19	-	-
CASSKRGQGNSPLHF	TGTGCCAGCAGCAAACGGGGTCAGGGGAATTCACCCCTCCACTTT	15	TRBJ1-6	TRBV14	-	-
CASSQLADRGDGYTF	TGCGCCAGCAGCCAACTCGCCGACAGGGGGGATGGCTACACCTTC	15	TRBJ1-2	TRBV4-1	few	TRBD1
CASSAGYQETQYF	TGTGCCAGCAGCGCCGGGTACCAAGAGACCCAGTACTTC	13	TRBJ2-5	TRBV5-4	-	-
CASSWDRVETQYF	TGCGCCAGCAGCTGGGACAGGGTAGAGACCCAGTACTTC	13	TRBJ2-5	TRBV5-1	-	TRBD1
CASSIDLLAGDEQYF	TGTGCCAGTAGTATAGATCTTCTAGCGGGAGACGAGCAGTACTTC	15	TRBJ2-7	TRBV19	-	TRBD2
CASGDSSYNEQFF	TGTGCCAGCGGGGACTCCTCCTACAATGAGCAGTTCTTC	13	TRBJ2-1	TRBV6-6	-	-
CASRGTGGRHTEAFF	TGTGCCAGCAGGGGGACAGGGGGCCGTCATACTGAAGCTTTCTTT	15	TRBJ1-1	TRBV28	-	TRBD1
CASSPDRQNTEAFF	TGTGCCAGTAGTCCGGACAGGCAGAACACTGAAGCTTTCTTT	14	TRBJ1-1	TRBV19	-	TRBD1
CASSHDSYSNQPQHF	TGTGCCAGCAGCCATGACAGCTATAGCAATCAGCCCCAGCATTTT	15	TRBJ1-5	TRBV6-5	-	-
CASSQSWRVYGYTF	TGCGCCAGCAGTCAATCGTGGAGGGTTTATGGCTACACCTTC	14	TRBJ1-2	TRBV23-1	once	-
CASTNRPNNPDHF	TGTGCCAGCACCAACAGACCTAATAACCCTGACCACTTT	13	TRBJ1-6	TRBV6-6	few	-
CASRRDRSTDTQYF	TGTGCCAGCCGACGGGACAGATCCACAGATACGCAGTATTTT	14	TRBJ2-3	TRBV6-5	-	TRBD1
CASTMESDTQYF	TGCGCCAGCACCATGGAGTCAGATACGCAGTATTTT	12	TRBJ2-3	TRBV5-1	once	-
CASSQGVRETQYF	TGTGCCAGCAGCCAAGGGGTTAGGGAGACCCAGTACTTC	13	TRBJ2-5	TRBV7-3	-	-
CASSRTGLAGAHEQYF	TGTGCCAGCAGCCGCACGGGACTAGCGGGAGCCCACGAGCAGTACTTC	16	TRBJ2-7	TRBV4-2	few	TRBD2
CAIRGGTGQGIEAFF	TGTGCCATCAGGGGGGGAACGGGACAGGGTATTGAAGCTTTCTTT	15	TRBJ1-1	TRBV10-3	-	TRBD1
CATSTRTGDNSPLHF	TGTGCCACCAGCACTCGGACAGGAGATAATTCACCCCTCCACTTT	15	TRBJ1-6	TRBV15	-	TRBD1
CASSFAGTSGSKQETQYF	TGTGCCAGCAGCTTCGCCGGGACTAGCGGGAGTAAGCAAGAGACCCAGTACTTC	18	TRBJ2-5	TRBV11-3	-	TRBD2
CASSIKGASTGELFF	TGTGCCAGTAGTATTAAGGGGGCAAGCACCGGGGAGCTGTTTTTT	15	TRBJ2-2	TRBV19	few	TRBD1
CASSGGTGTNEKLFF	TGTGCCAGCAGTGGCGGGACAGGTACTAATGAAAAACTGTTTTTT	15	TRBJ1-4	TRBV2	-	TRBD1
CASSLGAETQYF	TGCGCCAGCAGCTTGGGGGCAGAGACCCAGTACTTC	12	TRBJ2-5	TRBV5-1	-	-
CASSLGLAPYNEQFF	TGCGCCAGCAGCCTAGGACTAGCCCCCTACAATGAGCAGTTCTTC	15	TRBJ2-1	TRBV10-1	few	TRBD2
CASSSLAGNTIYF	TGTGCCAGCAGCTCCTTAGCTGGAAACACCATATATTTT	13	TRBJ1-3	TRBV11-3	-	-
CASSTKTQVINSPLHF	TGTGCCAGTAGTACGAAAACTCAGGTTATCAATTCACCCCTCCACTTT	16	TRBJ1-6	TRBV19	-	-
CAWSAARVSEEPQHF	TGTGCCTGGAGTGCGGCCCGGGTCAGTGAGGAGCCCCAGCATTTT	15	TRBJ1-5	TRBV30	-	-
CASSGTTGSTQYF	TGTGCCAGCAGCGGGACCACAGGGAGTACGCAGTATTTT	13	TRBJ2-3	TRBV11-3	-	-
CASSLLVAGTQETQYF	TGCGCCAGCAGCTTGTTAGTAGCGGGGACTCAAGAGACCCAGTACTTC	16	TRBJ2-5	TRBV5-1	-	TRBD2
CASSPDSGGNSPLHF	TGCGCCAGCAGCCCGGACAGCGGCGGGAATTCACCCCTCCACTTT	15	TRBJ1-6	TRBV5-1	-	-
CASSGTGSAEAFF	TGTGCCAGCAGCGGGACAGGGTCGGCTGAAGCTTTCTTT	13	TRBJ1-1	TRBV6-5	-	TRBD1
CASSPGTFNTGELFF	TGTGCCAGCAGCCCCGGGACTTTTAACACCGGGGAGCTGTTTTTT	15	TRBJ2-2	TRBV14	once	-
CASSASLALNEQFF	TGTGCCAGCAGCGCCTCACTAGCGCTCAATGAGCAGTTCTTC	14	TRBJ2-1	TRBV9	-	TRBD2
CASSDDGLASGSYEQYF	TGTGCCAGCAGTGACGATGGTCTGGCTAGCGGGTCCTACGAGCAGTACTTC	17	TRBJ2-7	TRBV6-4	-	TRBD2
CASSTPGQGVEKLFF	TGTGCCAGCAGCACCCCGGGACAGGGTGTAGAAAAACTGTTTTTT	15	TRBJ1-4	TRBV6-1	-	TRBD1
CASSTTGPAEAFF	TGTGCCAGCTCAACAACAGGGCCCGCTGAAGCTTTCTTT	13	TRBJ1-1	TRBV7-3	-	-
CASSLEGGDQPQHF	TGCGCCAGCAGCTTGGAAGGGGGCGATCAGCCCCAGCATTTT	14	TRBJ1-5	TRBV5-1	-	TRBD1
CASRGTASSYNSPLHF	TGTGCCAGCAGGGGGACAGCGAGCTCCTATAATTCACCCCTCCACTTT	16	TRBJ1-6	TRBV27	-	TRBD1
CASGDITTNEKLFF	TGTGCCAGTGGGGACATCACAACTAATGAAAAACTGTTTTTT	14	TRBJ1-4	TRBV6-5	-	-
CASSPWGLSEKLFF	TGTGCCAGCAGCCCATGGGGGCTGAGTGAAAAACTGTTTTTT	14	TRBJ1-4	TRBV3-1/TRBV3-2	-	-
CAWTGGLNQPQHF	TGTGCCTGGACGGGGGGGCTCAATCAGCCCCAGCATTTT	13	TRBJ1-5	TRBV30	-	-
CASSDRDRGRLDYGYTF	TGTGCCAGCAGTGACAGGGACAGGGGGCGCTTGGACTATGGCTACACCTTC	17	TRBJ1-2	TRBV6-4	many	TRBD1
CATSDLGLAGSGLDTQYF	TGTGCCACCAGTGATTTAGGACTAGCGGGCTCTGGGTTAGATACGCAGTATTTT	18	TRBJ2-3	TRBV24-1	once	TRBD2
CASSHLRTGQYYGYTF	TGTGCCAGCAGCCACCTTCGGACGGGACAGTATTATGGCTACACCTTC	16	TRBJ1-2	TRBV14	-	TRBD1
CASSYGAGVNEQFF	TGTGCCAGCAGTTACGGGGCGGGAGTCAATGAGCAGTTCTTC	14	TRBJ2-1	TRBV6-5	-	TRBD2
CASSQDPTSGRSRDEQFF	TGTGCCAGCAGCCAAGATCCGACTAGCGGGAGGAGTAGGGATGAGCAGTTCTTC	18	TRBJ2-1	TRBV3-1/TRBV3-2	-	TRBD2
CATSDSGAGVNEQFF	TGTGCCACCAGTGATTCAGGAGCGGGGGTCAATGAGCAGTTCTTC	15	TRBJ2-1	TRBV24-1	-	TRBD2
CASSDHSF	TGTGCCAGCAGTGACCACAGCTTC	8	TRBJ2-4	TRBV2	-	-
CASSSFSTRGSYEQYF	TGTGCCAGTAGTAGTTTTTCGACAAGGGGCTCCTACGAGCAGTACTTC	16	TRBJ2-7	TRBV19	-	-
CASSPAVDSGFNEQFF	TGCGCCAGCAGCCCGGCTGTCGATAGCGGTTTCAATGAGCAGTTCTTC	16	TRBJ2-1	TRBV5-1	-	-